This TCR beta chain comes out of a study of cytomegalovirus exposure and HLA in healthy donors. Study-wide background: In an earlier analysis, around 120 million unique TCR beta sequences were found from 150 million to 200 million T cells.

Whole-study findings and limits: Cytomegalovirus association was listed for 170 or so TCR beta chains. For most TCR sequences rarity was the rule, although some public TCRs occurred in many donors.

CDR1 is MDHEN and CDR2 is SYDVKM in the germline V gene. The V end was cut by 3 bases, the J end by 6 bases, with 14 bases between. This CDR3 is built from 14 residues. The PCR was carried out with 60 Vbeta primers and 13 Jbeta primers. Sequencing used immunoSEQ multiplex PCR; TCRdb keeps in-frame clones, though not all of them. The sample has 150,000 to 200,000 clones, 70% to 90% seen once. In regard to this clone: Its antigen is currently unknown.

Material for sequencing was PBMCs. The rearrangement links TRBV28 to TRBJ1-2; TRBD1 might be the D (5 bases). This sequence originates from a woman between 18 and 30 years old in good health and CMV-seronegative. The DNA of the CDR3 is TGTGCCAGCAGTTTCGGGCAGGGCCTCAATGGCTACACCTTC. It specifies CASSFGQGLNGYTF.